This T cell receptor beta chain was identified in a study of T cell responses to AZD1222 COVID-19 vaccine. General study findings and limits: In all cases, repertoires were sampled only after the peak T cell response. Once two AZD1222 doses were given, Spike-specific TCR breadth and depth went up. The span of vaccine-associated CD4 TCRs extended across spike, with dominance at 160-218 and 743-854. Reportedly, nearly half the spike-specific TCRs target unmutated variant regions.

Some clones are missing from TCRdb's copy, which holds only in-frame ones; the method was immunoSEQ multiplex PCR. The table shows tens of thousands of clones, with more than 75% occurring only once. Trimming stripped 8 bases from V and 5 bases from J, with 18 bases between. The germline V gene has CDR1 MNHEY and CDR2 SMNVEV (reference sequence). The CDR3 has 14 amino acids. Of note for this clone: Antigen unknown.

Sample: peripheral blood, taken on day 0 of MenACWY control vaccination. The V call is TRBV27, the J call TRBJ2-5, with D possibly being TRBD1 (8 bases). The sequence was collected from an adult in good health. This chain's CDR3 is CASRLQGEGETQYF. In nucleotides, the CDR3 is TGTGCCAGCCGCTTACAGGGGGAGGGGGAGACCCAGTACTTC.